Following are 31 T cell receptor beta chains from one sample sequenced in a study of Ad26.COV2.S vaccination and SARS-CoV-2 variants. Assay used: immunoSEQ multiplex PCR; TCRdb lists only in-frame clones, some missing. The sample records over 350,000 clones, about 85% being singletons. Treatment here: approximately 18 received Ad26.COV2.S at low or high dose, single or two shots; 5 received placebo; per-sample allocation not given. Specimens were obtained on day 63 following the first vaccine or placebo injection. The sample here was peripheral blood, taken in a trial of Ad26.COV2.S vaccine versus placebo. The origin of the receptors is a person aged 18-60 years who received the Ad26.COV2.S COVID-19 vaccine or a placebo.

V is TRBV15 and J is TRBJ1-4, with D unclear. V was trimmed by 2 bases and J by 7 bases, leaving 8 bases between them. The CDR3 runs 13 residues. The germline CDR1 and CDR2 sequences are LNHNV and YYDKDF (reference sequence). The CDR3 sequence is CATSRSQLEKLFF. DNA of the CDR3: TGTGCCACCAGCAGATCCCAACTTGAAAAACTGTTTTTT.

In DNA form, the CDR3 reads TGTGCCAGTAGTACCTACCCCCCGGGGTTTGAAAACACCATATATTTT. It encodes CASSTYPPGFENTIYF. The genes are TRBV19 and TRBJ1-3; D gene unclear. This CDR3 comprises 16 residues. Trimming stripped 4 bases from V and 6 bases from J, with 19 bases between. CDR1 is LNHDA, CDR2 SQIVND, per germline (reference sequence).

The count of this clone is one. The chain couples TRBV18 to TRBJ1-4; TRBD1 matches at 7 bases. CDR1 KGHSH and CDR2 LQKENI come from the germline V gene. This CDR3 has 16 amino acids. After removal of 1 base from V and 2 bases from J, the junction contained 4 bases not matched to a gene. CDR3 loop: CASSPQGARTNEKLFF. CDR3 DNA sequence: TGTGCCAGCTCACCACAGGGGGCGCGCACTAATGAAAAACTGTTTTTT.

The chain couples TRBV24-1 to TRBJ2-3; 7 positions agree with TRBD2. CDR3 length: 16 amino acids. Trimming at V came to 4 bases and at J to 4 bases, leaving 10 bases not matched to a gene. Germline-derived CDR1 and CDR2 are KGHDR and SFDVKD. CDR3 loop: CATSEPSGVGADTQYF. For the CDR3, the DNA is TGTGCCACCAGTGAGCCAAGCGGGGTTGGCGCAGATACGCAGTATTTT.

The genes are TRBV18 and TRBJ2-7, with D perhaps assigned TRBD1 or TRBD2 (6 bases each). CDR1 KGHSH and CDR2 LQKENI come from the germline V gene. The CDR3 is 14 residues long. With 3 bases removed from V and 2 bases from J, the gap between germline ends came to 11 bases. CDR3 nucleotides: TGTGCCAGCTCACCGAGGGGGGAGGCCTACGAGCAGTACTTC. Protein: CASSPRGEAYEQYF.

This chain uses TRBV7-2 with TRBJ1-5; D gene ambiguous. This CDR3 has 14 residues. The germline gives CDR1 SGHTA, CDR2 FQGNSA. The germline V and J ends were trimmed by 5 bases and 0 bases, with 8 bases remaining between them. CDR3 nucleotide sequence: TGTGCCAGCAGCCCGCCTTATAGCAATCAGCCCCAGCATTTT. Protein product: CASSPPYSNQPQHF.

This clone was observed a handful of times. The rearrangement links TRBV19 to TRBJ1-5; D ambiguous. The V gene's germline CDR1 is LNHDA and CDR2 SQIVND (reference sequence). V was cut by 0 bases and J by 2 bases, with 11 bases left in between. The CDR3 length is 16 residues. The CDR3 spells CASSIDRDAGNQPQHF. The CDR3 DNA sequence: TGTGCCAGTAGTATAGACCGGGATGCGGGCAATCAGCCCCAGCATTTT.

This clone was found once. The chain has TRBV25-1 and TRBJ1-6; perhaps TRBD1 as D (5 bases). V was cut by 7 bases and J by 8 bases, with 15 bases left in between. This CDR3 contains 14 residues. Germline V CDR1 and CDR2: MGHDK, SYGVNS. CDR3 in DNA: TGTGCCAGCAATGACGGGGGAGCCTATTCACCCCTCCACTTT. This sequence encodes CASNDGGAYSPLHF.

J is TRBJ1-4 and V is TRBV6-1; weak D call: TRBD1 (6 bases). The CDR3 spans 18 residues. Germline CDR1 MNHNS, CDR2 SASEGT. With 3 bases removed from V and 7 bases from J, the gap between germline ends came to 24 bases. The DNA for the CDR3 is TGTGCCAGCAGTGACCGTTACAGGGTTACGGTCCGGCTTGAAAAACTGTTTTTT. As protein: CASSDRYRVTVRLEKLFF.

The chain links TRBV7-2 to TRBJ2-5; D assignment may be TRBD1 or TRBD2 (7 bases each). V was trimmed by 6 bases and J by 6 bases, leaving 17 bases between them. Germline V gene sequence: CDR1 SGHTA, CDR2 FQGNSA. There are 14 residues in the CDR3. This chain's CDR3 is CASRRGGGPQTQYF. In DNA form, the CDR3 reads TGTGCCAGCAGAAGGGGAGGGGGCCCACAGACCCAGTACTTC.

The rearrangement links TRBV29-1 to TRBJ1-5; 10 positions agree with TRBD1. CDR1 SQVTM and CDR2 ANQGSEA come from the germline V gene. The V gene end was trimmed by 6 bases and the J gene end by 4 bases; junction bases not matched to a gene: 6. The CDR3 contains 14 residues. Here the CDR3 DNA reads TGCAGCGTCCGCGGGACAGGGGTAAATCAGCCCCAGCATTTT. Its protein is CSVRGTGVNQPQHF. Complete variable domain (other parts from reference TRBV29-1 and TRBJ1-5): SAVISQKPSRDICQRGTSLTIQCQVDSQVTMMFWYRQQPGQSLTLIATANQGSEATYESGFVIDKFPISRPNLTFSTLTVSNMSPEDSSIYLCSVRGTGVNQPQHFGDGTRLSIL.

The chain uses TRBV4-3 and TRBJ1-1; tentatively, D is TRBD1 (6 bases). Trimming removed 4 bases from V and 6 bases from J, with 21 bases in between. The CDR3 has 16 amino acids. Germline V CDR1 and CDR2: LGHNA, YSLEER. CDR3 sequence reads: CASSLISGGAGAEAFF. CDR3 nucleotide sequence: TGCGCCAGCAGCCTTATCAGCGGGGGGGCAGGTGCTGAAGCTTTCTTT.

V is TRBV27 and J is TRBJ1-1; 9 nucleotides agree with TRBD1. Germline V CDR1 and CDR2: MNHEY, SMNVEV (reference sequence). The V and J ends lost 0 bases and 11 bases, in that order; junction bases with no gene match: 10. The CDR3 runs 15 residues. CDR3 in amino acids: CASSLSTDRGGMAFF. DNA for the CDR3: TGTGCCAGCAGTTTATCCACGGACAGGGGAGGAATGGCTTTCTTT.

In its sample, this clone was seen once. The chain employs TRBV19 and TRBJ2-7; possible D gene TRBD2, 6 bases. V lost 5 bases to trimming and J lost 2 bases, with 16 bases between them. The CDR3 sequence is 15 residues long. Germline V gives CDR1 LNHDA, CDR2 SQIVND (reference sequence). CDR3 DNA: TGTGCCAGTAGTCCCCGGGGGACGGGGACCTACGAGCAGTACTTC. It codes for CASSPRGTGTYEQYF.

The chain couples TRBV7-8 to TRBJ2-2; D is unresolved. CDR3 length: 14 residues. Germline V gene sequence: CDR1 SGHVS, CDR2 FQNEAQ. V gave up 2 bases and J gave up 3 bases, with 7 bases separating them. Written as DNA, the CDR3 is TGTGCCAGCAGCTTAACCCAAGACACCGGGGAGCTGTTTTTT. Protein sequence: CASSLTQDTGELFF.

The chain recombines TRBV5-8 with TRBJ2-3, with 12 bases fitting TRBD2. Unmatched junction bases numbered 5, after V lost 4 bases and J lost 2 bases. The CDR3 covers 16 residues. Germline CDR1 SGHTS, CDR2 YDEGEE. CDR3 DNA: TGTGCCAGCAGCCCCGGGACTAGCGGGTTCACAGATACGCAGTATTTT. Translation: CASSPGTSGFTDTQYF.

The chain links TRBV7-2 to TRBJ1-4, with D maybe TRBD1 (5 bases). The CDR3 consists of 15 residues. Trimming removed 2 bases at V and 7 bases at J, with 14 bases between. Germline CDR1 and CDR2: SGHTA and FQGNSA. CDR3 DNA: TGTGCCAGCAGCTTAAGGCGGGTTGGGGCTGAAAAACTGTTTTTT. This translates into CASSLRRVGAEKLFF.

The chain employs TRBV19 and TRBJ1-1, with a tentative D call TRBD1 (5 bases). CDR3 size: 13 residues. Germline CDR1 reads LNHDA; CDR2 reads SQIVND (reference sequence). With 7 bases removed from V and 4 bases from J, the gap between germline ends came to 13 bases. The CDR3 region has the DNA TGTGCCAGTACCCAGGGTCTGACCACTGAAGCTTTCTTT. Protein sequence: CASTQGLTTEAFF.

The chain carries TRBV6-2 or TRBV6-3 and TRBJ2-1; 8 positions agree with TRBD2. The CDR3 spans 17 residues. Per the germline V gene, CDR1 is MNHEY and CDR2 is SVGEGT. The V gene end was trimmed by 2 bases and the J gene end by 4 bases; junction bases not matched to a gene: 10. The DNA for the CDR3 is TGTGCCAGCAGTTACCCCCTCGCGGGGGGAAAATACAATGAGCAGTTCTTC. Translating gives CASSYPLAGGKYNEQFF.

V usage is TRBV3-1 (or the pseudogene TRBV3-2) and J usage is TRBJ2-1; a possible D gene is TRBD2 (6 bases). Trimming shortened V by 3 bases and J by 8 bases, and 14 bases separated the two germline ends. The CDR3 runs 14 residues. The germline CDR1 and CDR2 sequences are LGHDT and YNNKEL (reference sequence). The CDR3 sequence: CASSHQDYFHEQFF. The DNA of the CDR3 is TGTGCCAGCAGCCACCAGGACTATTTCCATGAGCAGTTCTTC.

The rearrangement joins TRBV6-5 to TRBJ2-7; tentatively, D is TRBD1 (7 bases). Germline CDR1 is MNHEY and CDR2 is SVGAGI. With 4 bases removed from V and 3 bases from J, the gap between germline ends came to 16 bases. The CDR3 has 15 amino acids. For the CDR3, the DNA is TGTGCCAGCAGTTGGCGGGACAGCGTCTACTACGAGCAGTACTTC. Its translation: CASSWRDSVYYEQYF.

The chain is built from TRBV5-1 and TRBJ2-3; 8 positions agree with TRBD1. Germline V gene data show CDR1 as SGHRS and CDR2 as YFSETQ. Unmatched junction bases numbered 6, after V lost 5 bases and J lost 1 base. The CDR3 length is 15 residues. The CDR3 loop reads CASSLQGVGTDTQYF. The CDR3 DNA sequence: TGCGCCAGCAGTCTACAGGGGGTAGGCACAGATACGCAGTATTTT. Combining the CDR3 with reference TRBV5-1 and TRBJ2-3 gives the whole variable domain KAGVTQTPRYLIKTRGQQVTLSCSPISGHRSVSWYQQTPGQGLQFLFEYFSETQRNKGNFPGRFSGRQFSNSRSEMNVSTLELGDSALYLCASSLQGVGTDTQYFGPGTRLTVL.

The V call is TRBV7-2, the J call TRBJ2-2; D remains ambiguous. Trimming took off 5 bases at V and 0 bases at J, with 10 bases between the two ends. CDR3 size: 15 residues. Germline values: CDR1 SGHTA, CDR2 FQGNSA. The CDR3 DNA sequence: TGTGCCAGCAGCCAGTGGTCAGCGAACACCGGGGAGCTGTTTTTT. It codes for CASSQWSANTGELFF.

V and J are TRBV4-2 and TRBJ1-4, with D unresolved. The CDR3 consists of 18 residues. Germline lookup yields CDR1 LGHNA and CDR2 YNFKEQ. Trimming left V 1 base short and J 0 bases short, with 15 bases between. This CDR3 is CASSQGASFFATNEKLFF. The DNA for the CDR3 is TGTGCCAGCAGCCAAGGTGCCTCCTTCTTCGCAACTAATGAAAAACTGTTTTTT.

CDR3 bases: TGTGCCAGCAGAACGGGACAGGGGGATTACAATGAGCAGTTCTTC. Protein product: CASRTGQGDYNEQFF. The chain employs TRBV2 and TRBJ2-1, with TRBD1 matching 11 bases. After removal of 6 bases from V and 4 bases from J, the junction contained 5 bases not matched to a gene. The CDR3 sequence is 15 residues long. Per the germline V gene, CDR1 is SNHLY and CDR2 is FYNNEI.

The rearrangement links TRBV7-9 to TRBJ1-1; 9 positions agree with TRBD1. With V trimmed by 2 bases and J by 4 bases, 5 bases remained unmatched. CDR3 length: 15 amino acids. From germline, CDR1 is SEHNR and CDR2 FQNEAQ (reference sequence). CDR3 coding DNA: TGTGCCAGCAGCTTATGGGTGACAGGGGGCACTGAAGCTTTCTTT. Amino acids: CASSLWVTGGTEAFF.

The chain is built from TRBV6-6 and TRBJ1-1; 10 bases agree with TRBD1. V lost 6 bases to trimming and J lost 4 bases; unmatched junction nucleotides: 2. The CDR3 contains 13 residues. CDR1 and CDR2 (germline): MNHNY, SVGAGI (reference sequence). CDR3 loop: CASRRTGGTEAFF. The CDR3 nucleotides read TGTGCCAGCAGGAGGACAGGGGGCACTGAAGCTTTCTTT.

The V call is TRBV7-2, the J call TRBJ2-1; D is unclear. V was cut by 5 bases and J by 11 bases, with 13 bases left in between. CDR1 is SGHTA and CDR2 is FQGNSA in the germline V gene. The CDR3 runs to 12 residues. The CDR3 loop reads CASSPYAEQQFF. CDR3 coding DNA: TGTGCCAGCAGCCCCTACGCGGAGCAGCAGTTCTTC.

The V and J genes are TRBV11-1 and TRBJ2-1, with TRBD2 matching 9 bases. The CDR3 sequence is 15 residues long. The J segment lost 6 bases and the V segment lost 5 bases, leaving 8 bases of the junction unmatched. In germline, CDR1 is SGHAT, CDR2 FQDESV (reference sequence). The CDR3 loop is CASSVGRGGRNEQFF. In DNA form, the CDR3 reads TGTGCCAGCAGCGTAGGGCGGGGGGGCCGCAATGAGCAGTTCTTC.

The chain is built from TRBV9 and TRBJ2-3, with D perhaps matching TRBD1 or TRBD2 (5 bases each). The length of the CDR3 is 14 residues. CDR1 and CDR2 (germline): SGDLS, YYNGEE. V shed 2 bases and J shed 5 bases, with 12 bases lying between them. CDR3 in DNA: TGTGCCAGCAGCGTGGGACCTTTCGGAGATACGCAGTATTTT. It yields the protein CASSVGPFGDTQYF.

The V gene is TRBV4-1, the J gene TRBJ2-2, with 9 bases that match TRBD1. The CDR3 loop spans 18 amino acids. CDR1 is MGHRA and CDR2 is YSYEKL in the germline V gene. V trimming: 0 bases; J trimming: 6 bases; junction bases outside the gene matches: 11. The CDR3 DNA sequence: TGCGCCAGCAGCCAAGATAGGCTGGGACAGGGTTTTGCCGGGGAGCTGTTTTTT. Translation: CASSQDRLGQGFAGELFF.